The next 27 T cell receptor beta chains were all read from a single sample in a study of blood T cell repertoires in COVID-19. Repertoires were generated with immunoSEQ multiplex PCR, while TCRdb's copy carries only in-frame clones and drops some. In the table there are a few hundred thousand clones, around 84% of which are singletons. Material for sequencing was peripheral blood. The receptors derive from a man over 45 with acute or convalescent COVID-19.

This chain connects TRBV5-1 to TRBJ2-1; 10 bases fit TRBD2. J lost 9 bases, V lost 0 bases, and 3 bases had no gene match. Germline CDR1 and CDR2: SGHRS and YFSETQ. This CDR3 spans 14 amino acids. The CDR3 is CASSLGASGGEQFF. CDR3 coding DNA: TGCGCCAGCAGCTTGGGGGCTAGCGGGGGTGAGCAGTTCTTC.

V usage is TRBV11-2 and J usage is TRBJ1-2; no reliable D call. V was cut by 1 base and J by 8 bases, with 14 bases left in between. Germline CDR1 reads SGHAT; CDR2 reads FQNNGV. The CDR3 totals 14 residues. The CDR3 sequence: CASSLGGSVGGYTF. CDR3 DNA: TGTGCCAGCAGCTTAGGCGGGTCCGTGGGGGGCTACACCTTC.

This clone appeared a few times. The V and J genes are TRBV10-3 and TRBJ1-2; D unclear. V was pared by 6 bases and J by 7 bases, with 12 bases between. The CDR3 sequence is 12 residues long. Germline CDR1 is ENHRY and CDR2 is SYGVKD. The CDR3 DNA reads as TGTGCCATCAGCCGGGAGACGGGTGGCTACACCTTC. It specifies CAISRETGGYTF.

V gene TRBV10-2 combines with J gene TRBJ1-1, with TRBD1 matching over 7 bases. Per germline, CDR1 WSHSY and CDR2 SAAADI. CDR3 size: 14 residues. The junction had 6 bases not matched to a gene; V was cut back by 7 bases and J by 1 base. The CDR3 sequence: CASNPDRANTEAFF. In DNA form, the CDR3 reads TGCGCCAGCAACCCCGACAGGGCGAACACTGAAGCTTTCTTT.

This clone came up once. The chain combines TRBV3-1 (or the pseudogene TRBV3-2) with TRBJ1-3, with unresolved D. Trimming removed 6 bases at V and 4 bases at J, with 10 bases between. The germline gives CDR1 LGHDT, CDR2 YNNKEL (reference sequence). The CDR3 sequence is 13 residues long. CDR3 DNA sequence: TGTGCCAGCAGAAAAAACGAGGGAAACACCATATATTTT. As protein: CASRKNEGNTIYF.

The rearrangement joins TRBV19 to TRBJ2-3, with 16 bases that match TRBD2. V was pared by 7 bases and J by 2 bases, with 3 bases of the junction left unmatched. Germline V lookup: CDR1 LNHDA, CDR2 SQIVND (reference sequence). This CDR3 has 16 residues. The CDR3 bases are TGTGCCAGTACCGGGACTAGCGGGGGGGCCACAGATACGCAGTATTTT. It is translated as CASTGTSGGATDTQYF.

The rearrangement links TRBV19 to TRBJ1-5, with 7 bases aligning to TRBD1. The V and J ends lost 8 bases and 0 bases, in that order; junction bases with no gene match: 7. This CDR3 is 15 amino acids long. CDR1 LNHDA and CDR2 SQIVND come from the germline V gene (reference sequence). The CDR3 region is CASWDSPYSNQPQHF. CDR3 nucleotide sequence: TGTGCCAGTTGGGACAGCCCCTATAGCAATCAGCCCCAGCATTTT.

This chain links TRBV2 with TRBJ1-1, with D perhaps matching TRBD1 (5 bases). V dropped 4 bases and J dropped 8 bases, with 11 bases sitting between them. This CDR3 has 12 residues. Germline V CDR1 and CDR2: SNHLY, FYNNEI. CDR3 bases: TGTGCCAGCAGTGGAACAGGCTCGGAAGCTTTCTTT. The encoded protein is CASSGTGSEAFF.

The J gene is TRBJ1-3, the V gene TRBV30; D possibly corresponds to TRBD1 (5 bases). The germline V gene encodes CDR1 GTSNPN and CDR2 SVGIG (reference sequence). The CDR3 is 15 amino acids. The ends were cut back, 1 base at V and 6 bases at J, with 16 bases in the middle. The CDR3 spells CAWSGRGWSENTIYF. CDR3 nucleotide sequence: TGTGCCTGGAGTGGGAGGGGTTGGAGTGAAAACACCATATATTTT.

This rearrangement joins TRBV5-1 to TRBJ1-1, with D unclear. In germline, CDR1 is SGHRS, CDR2 YFSETQ. The CDR3 contains 14 residues. Trimming cost V 3 bases and J 4 bases, with 13 bases left between them. The CDR3 loop reads CASSSGVIGTEAFF. CDR3 DNA sequence: TGCGCCAGCAGCTCGGGTGTGATCGGCACTGAAGCTTTCTTT. The complete variable domain, with remaining parts taken from reference TRBV5-1 and TRBJ1-1, reads KAGVTQTPRYLIKTRGQQVTLSCSPISGHRSVSWYQQTPGQGLQFLFEYFSETQRNKGNFPGRFSGRQFSNSRSEMNVSTLELGDSALYLCASSSGVIGTEAFFGQGTRLTVV.

The genes are TRBV10-3 and TRBJ2-7, with 7 nucleotides matching TRBD1. The J segment lost 6 bases and the V segment lost 8 bases, leaving 16 bases of the junction unmatched. The CDR3 consists of 15 residues. Germline V gene data show CDR1 as ENHRY and CDR2 as SYGVKD. The CDR3 protein is CAIGELGTVRGEQYF. As DNA, the CDR3 is TGTGCCATCGGAGAGCTTGGGACAGTGAGAGGCGAGCAGTACTTC.

CDR3 bases: TGTGCCAGCAGTTACGGGGGACATAACTATGGCTACACCTTC. Its protein product is CASSYGGHNYGYTF. The chain links TRBV6-2 or TRBV6-3 to TRBJ1-2; a weak D match, TRBD1 (6 bases). CDR1 and CDR2 from the germline V gene are MNHEY and SVGEGT. CDR3 size: 14 residues. Trimming stripped 2 bases from V and 1 base from J, with 8 bases between.

The rearrangement links TRBV18 to TRBJ1-1; D gene unclear. The CDR3 runs 15 residues. Trimming left V 3 bases short and J 1 base short, with 12 bases between. Germline V gene sequence: CDR1 KGHSH, CDR2 LQKENI. The CDR3 DNA sequence: TGTGCCAGCTCACCGACTCGGCAGCAGAACACTGAAGCTTTCTTT. It yields the protein CASSPTRQQNTEAFF.

This chain joins TRBV6-5 and TRBJ1-1, with D unresolved. V was trimmed by 4 bases and J by 5 bases, leaving 17 bases between them. Looked up from germline, CDR1 is MNHEY and CDR2 is SVGAGI. The CDR3 loop spans 15 amino acids. The CDR3 is CASSSPGLGVTEAFF. The DNA of the CDR3 is TGTGCCAGCAGTTCGCCGGGCCTCGGGGTTACTGAAGCTTTCTTT.

The rearrangement joins TRBV6-1 to TRBJ1-3, with TRBD1 as a possible D gene (6 bases). Germline values: CDR1 MNHNS, CDR2 SASEGT. The CDR3 has 13 residues. V lost 3 bases to trimming and J lost 4 bases, with 7 bases between them. The CDR3 region has the DNA TGTGCCAGCAGTGAGGACAGAGGAAACACCATATATTTT. It specifies CASSEDRGNTIYF.

The chain combines TRBV27 with TRBJ1-2, with D uncertain. The ends were cut back, 0 bases at V and 6 bases at J, with 29 bases in the middle. The germline CDR1 and CDR2 sequences are MNHEY and SMNVEV (reference sequence). The CDR3 is made up of 20 amino acids. In DNA form, the CDR3 reads TGTGCCAGCAGTTTATCGAAATCCAAATCCACACTGGGCCTGACTAATGGCTACACCTTC. Amino acid sequence: CASSLSKSKSTLGLTNGYTF.

In nucleotides, the CDR3 is TGTGCCAGCAGCCGACAGTCCGGTGTCCTTGGCTACACCTTC. Translating gives CASSRQSGVLGYTF. The chain uses TRBV2 and TRBJ1-2, with D perhaps matching TRBD1 (5 bases). The CDR3 is 14 residues long. Trimming pared 6 bases from V and 7 bases from J, leaving 18 bases between. Germline V gives CDR1 SNHLY, CDR2 FYNNEI.

The CDR3 DNA reads TGTGCCACCACAGCGGGGGGGATAAAGACCCAGTACTTC. It codes for CATTAGGIKTQYF. The chain has TRBV6-5 and TRBJ2-5, with 10 bases that match TRBD2. V trimming: 10 bases; J trimming: 6 bases; junction bases outside the gene matches: 8. Per germline, CDR1 MNHEY and CDR2 SVGAGI. The CDR3 sequence is 13 residues long.

V usage is TRBV5-6 and J usage is TRBJ1-1; no reliable D call. This CDR3 region has 11 residues. The germline V gene encodes CDR1 SGHDT and CDR2 YYEEEE. The ends were cut back, 0 bases at V and 8 bases at J, with 5 bases in the middle. The DNA for the CDR3 is TGTGCCAGCAGCTTGGAACAAGAAGCTTTCTTT. Translation: CASSLEQEAFF.

This chain connects TRBV7-6 to TRBJ2-1; TRBD2 matches 10 bases. Germline CDR1 reads SGHVS; CDR2 reads FNYEAQ. V lost 5 bases and J lost 9; bases outside the gene matches: 10. The CDR3 contains 15 residues. The CDR3 spells CASSPQAGGPGEQFF. As DNA, the CDR3 is TGTGCCAGCAGCCCGCAAGCGGGGGGGCCTGGTGAGCAGTTCTTC. The full variable domain, completed using reference TRBV7-6 and TRBJ2-1, is GAGVSQSPRYKVTKRGQDVALRCDPISGHVSLYWYRQALGQGPEFLTYFNYEAQQDKSGLPNDRFSAERPEGSISTLTIQRTEQRDSAMYRCASSPQAGGPGEQFFGPGTRLTVL.

The chain carries TRBV24-1 and TRBJ2-7; 7 bases align to TRBD1. CDR3 length: 16 residues. After removal of 1 base from V and 5 bases from J, the junction contained 10 bases not matched to a gene. Looked up from germline, CDR1 is KGHDR and CDR2 is SFDVKD. Here the CDR3 DNA reads TGTGCCACCAGTGATTTAAGAGACAGGGAATTCCACGAGCAGTACTTC. It translates to CATSDLRDREFHEQYF.

The chain has TRBV6-4 and TRBJ1-5, with a possible D match to TRBD1 (5 bases). This CDR3 is built from 15 residues. V was shortened by 6 bases and J by 3 bases, with 15 bases between the two germline ends. The germline gives CDR1 MRHNA, CDR2 SNTAGT. The DNA for the CDR3 is TGTGCCAGCAGCGCCATGGCAGGGAACAATCAGCCCCAGCATTTT. This gives the protein CASSAMAGNNQPQHF.

The rearrangement uses TRBV4-2 and TRBJ2-5; 11 bases line up with TRBD2. Germline V gene data show CDR1 as LGHNA and CDR2 as YNFKEQ. Trimming removed 1 base from V and 1 base from J; junction bases left unmatched: 2. The CDR3 has 16 residues. The CDR3 sequence: CASSQVLAGAQETQYF. In DNA form, the CDR3 reads TGTGCCAGCAGCCAAGTACTAGCGGGAGCCCAAGAGACCCAGTACTTC.

This chain links TRBV10-3 with TRBJ1-4; 9 bases are a match to TRBD1. Germline assignment: CDR1 ENHRY and CDR2 SYGVKD. V shed 6 bases, J shed 8 bases, and the junction held 7 bases outside the gene matches. The CDR3 spans 14 residues. The CDR3 DNA sequence: TGTGCCATCAGCAAGGGACAGGGTGGGGAAAAACTGTTTTTT. Amino acid sequence: CAISKGQGGEKLFF.

The genes are TRBV3-1 (or the pseudogene TRBV3-2) and TRBJ1-1, with TRBD1 identical over 8 bases. Germline CDR1 is LGHDT and CDR2 is YNNKEL (reference sequence). V dropped 4 bases and J dropped 1; count of bases not matched to a gene: 5. The CDR3 is made up of 15 amino acids. CDR3 loop: CASSPRDRSNTEAFF. Here the CDR3 DNA reads TGTGCCAGCAGCCCCAGGGACAGGTCGAACACTGAAGCTTTCTTT.

The chain recombines TRBV19 with TRBJ2-7, with 8 bases lining up with TRBD1. V lost 5 bases and J lost 4; bases outside the gene matches: 7. CDR3 length equals 14 residues. Germline-derived CDR1 and CDR2 are LNHDA and SQIVND (reference sequence). Here the CDR3 DNA reads TGTGCCAGTAGTCCCGGGACAGGCGGATACGAGCAGTACTTC. The encoded protein is CASSPGTGGYEQYF.

The rearrangement joins TRBV6-6 to TRBJ1-2; D remains unclear. Germline CDR1 is MNHNY and CDR2 is SVGAGI (reference sequence). The CDR3 is made up of 15 amino acids. With 6 bases removed from V and 0 bases from J, the gap between germline ends came to 14 bases. The CDR3 is CASRPDRETNYGYTF. Written as DNA, the CDR3 is TGTGCCAGCAGGCCTGATCGAGAGACTAACTATGGCTACACCTTC.